A selection of T cell receptor beta chains follows, all from one sample in a study of blood T cell repertoires in COVID-19. Only in-frame clones appear in the TCRdb table, and some are missing; sequencing was by immunoSEQ multiplex PCR. In the table there are about 370,000 clones, approximately 89% of which are singletons. Sequenced material: PBMCs or T cells enriched from blood (not recorded which). These receptors came from a woman younger than 45 who had recovered from COVID-19. The CDR3 runs from the conserved cysteine through the conserved F or W. D genes are given only for firm matches. A row's size may be missing; if present it is once, few, many or a size class.

TRBV24-1	TRBJ1-5	-	14	-	CAVQGAGSNQPQHF	TGTGCCGTTCAGGGCGCGGGGAGCAATCAGCCCCAGCATTTT
TRBV29-1	TRBJ1-3	-	16	-	CSVSRRLAEYGNTIYF	TGCAGCGTTTCCCGACGGCTAGCGGAGTACGGAAACACCATATATTTT
TRBV14	TRBJ1-4	-	15	-	CASSPQDRFNEKLFF	TGTGCCAGCAGCCCCCAGGACAGATTTAATGAAAAACTGTTTTTT
TRBV2	TRBJ2-7	-	13	-	CARNREGSYEQYF	TGTGCCAGAAACAGGGAAGGATCCTACGAGCAGTACTTC
TRBV7-9	TRBJ2-3	-	14	once	CASSLGYGPDTQYF	TGTGCCAGCAGCTTAGGGTATGGGCCAGATACGCAGTATTTT
TRBV5-1	TRBJ2-7	TRBD1	13	-	CASSYGDRGKEYF	TGCGCCAGCAGCTATGGGGACAGGGGGAAGGAGTACTTC
TRBV29-1	TRBJ2-5	-	13	-	CSVDLSGQETQYF	TGCAGCGTTGACCTATCCGGGCAAGAGACCCAGTACTTC
TRBV15	TRBJ2-2	-	15	-	CATSRAVNSPGELFF	TGTGCCACCAGCAGAGCTGTTAACTCTCCCGGGGAGCTGTTTTTT
TRBV19	TRBJ1-5	TRBD1	14	-	CASSTGTGNQPQHF	TGTGCCAGTAGTACCGGGACAGGGAACCAGCCCCAGCATTTT
TRBV7-2	TRBJ2-1	-	12	-	CASSLSGNEQFF	TGTGCCAGCAGCTTGTCCGGCAATGAGCAGTTCTTC
TRBV30	TRBJ2-1	-	12	-	CAWSVGSGSPFF	-
TRBV20-1	TRBJ2-7	-	11	-	CSAWGHGEQYF	TGCAGTGCTTGGGGACACGGCGAGCAGTACTTC
TRBV11-2	TRBJ1-6	-	16	-	CASSARPRHSGSPLHF	TGTGCCAGCAGCGCCAGACCTAGGCACTCGGGTTCACCCCTCCACTTT
TRBV7-9	TRBJ2-1	-	15	-	CASSRMALDYNEQFF	TGTGCCAGCAGCCGAATGGCACTAGACTACAATGAGCAGTTCTTC
TRBV2	TRBJ1-6	-	12	-	CASRDSNSPLHF	TGTGCCAGCAGAGACAGTAATTCACCCCTCCACTTT